This T cell receptor beta chain stems from a study of shared clonotypes between healthy human individuals. Broader study findings: The donor pool, a small one, limited the genetic and exposure-history diversity represented. Naive subsets usually exceeded memory subsets in estimated richness.

Researchers ran the assay at a deep level. Once extracted for a subset, genomic DNA was divided evenly among several immunoSEQ plates. This table comes from immunoSEQ multiplex PCR, and its TCRdb copy is limited to in-frame clones, with some not included. Found here are a few million clones, 90% to 95% of them singletons; the top ten hold 0.13% to 0.15%. Concerning this clone: Its target is not known.

CDR3 length: 15 amino acids. J was trimmed by 5 bases and V by 2 bases; bases with no gene match: 9. Germline V CDR1 and CDR2: SGHRS, YFSETQ. The sequenced sample was naive CD4+ T cells sorted from blood. Noted subset: CD45RA+ positively selected. The chain is built from TRBV5-1 and TRBJ2-7; 8 bases map to TRBD1. This TCR derives from a man aged 18 to 29 in good health. In DNA, the CDR3 is TGCGCCAGCAGCTTCGCGGACAGGGACACCAACGAGCAGTACTTC. Translation gives CASSFADRDTNEQYF.